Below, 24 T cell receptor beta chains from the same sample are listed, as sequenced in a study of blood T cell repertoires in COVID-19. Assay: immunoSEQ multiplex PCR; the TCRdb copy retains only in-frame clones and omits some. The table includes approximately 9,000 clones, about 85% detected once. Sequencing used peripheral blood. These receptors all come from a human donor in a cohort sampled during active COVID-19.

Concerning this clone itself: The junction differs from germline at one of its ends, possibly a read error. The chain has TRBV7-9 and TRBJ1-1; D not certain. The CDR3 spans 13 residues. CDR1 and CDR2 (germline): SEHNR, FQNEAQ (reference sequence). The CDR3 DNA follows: TGTGCCAGCAGCCTAGCAGCGAACACTGAAGCTTTCTTT. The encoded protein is CASSLAANTEAFF.

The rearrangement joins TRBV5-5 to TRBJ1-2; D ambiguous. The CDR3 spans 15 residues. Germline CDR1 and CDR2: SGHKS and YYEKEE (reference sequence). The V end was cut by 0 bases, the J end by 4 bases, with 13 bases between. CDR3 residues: CASSLEWQAFYGYTF. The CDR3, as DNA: TGTGCCAGCAGCTTGGAATGGCAGGCCTTCTATGGCTACACCTTC.

CDR3 DNA sequence: TGTGCCAGCAGCTCCCAAATCGGGACAGGTGTCTTCCAGCAGTACTTC. Protein product: CASSSQIGTGVFQQYF. The genes are TRBV7-2 and TRBJ2-7, with 8 bases matching TRBD1. The CDR3 length is 16 residues. The V gene's germline CDR1 is SGHTA and CDR2 FQGNSA. V lost 4 bases to trimming and J lost 8 bases; unmatched junction nucleotides: 16.

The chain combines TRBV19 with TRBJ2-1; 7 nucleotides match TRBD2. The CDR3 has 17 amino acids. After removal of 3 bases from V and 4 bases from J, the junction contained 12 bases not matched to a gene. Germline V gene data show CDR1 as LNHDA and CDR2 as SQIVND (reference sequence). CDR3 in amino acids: CASSIGSASGAYNEQFF. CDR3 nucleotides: TGTGCCAGTAGTATTGGGTCGGCGAGCGGGGCATACAATGAGCAGTTCTTC.

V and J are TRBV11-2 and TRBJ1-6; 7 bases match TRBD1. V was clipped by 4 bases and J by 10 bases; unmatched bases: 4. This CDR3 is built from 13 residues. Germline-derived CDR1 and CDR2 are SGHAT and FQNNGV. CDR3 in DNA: TGTGCCAGCAGCTCTATACAGGGGTCACCCCTCCACTTT. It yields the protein CASSSIQGSPLHF. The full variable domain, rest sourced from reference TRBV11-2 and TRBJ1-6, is EAGVAQSPRYKIIEKRQSVAFWCNPISGHATLYWYQQILGQGPKLLIQFQNNGVVDDSQLPKDRFSAERLKGVDSTLKIQPAKLEDSAVYLCASSSIQGSPLHFGNGTRLTVT.

DNA for the CDR3: TGTGCCAGCAGCTCTTACACCGGGGAGCTGTTTTTT. It yields the protein CASSSYTGELFF. The rearrangement uses TRBV5-8 and TRBJ2-2; no firm D call. Deletions cut 3 bases from V and 3 bases from J, with 3 bases between. Germline V lookup: CDR1 SGHTS, CDR2 YDEGEE. The CDR3 length is 12 residues.

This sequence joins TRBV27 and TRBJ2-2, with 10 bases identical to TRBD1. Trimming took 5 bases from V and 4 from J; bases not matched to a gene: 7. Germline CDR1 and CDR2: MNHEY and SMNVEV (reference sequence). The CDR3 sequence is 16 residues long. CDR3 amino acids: CASSPSGTGVTGELFF. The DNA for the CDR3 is TGTGCCAGCAGTCCCTCCGGGACAGGGGTCACCGGGGAGCTGTTTTTT.

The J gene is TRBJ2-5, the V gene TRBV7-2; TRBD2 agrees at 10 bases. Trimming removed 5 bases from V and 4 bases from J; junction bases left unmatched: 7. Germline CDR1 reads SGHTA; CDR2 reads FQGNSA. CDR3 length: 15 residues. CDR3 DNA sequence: TGTGCCAGCAGCCTTCTCAGCGGGGGGGGAGAGACCCAGTACTTC. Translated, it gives CASSLLSGGGETQYF.

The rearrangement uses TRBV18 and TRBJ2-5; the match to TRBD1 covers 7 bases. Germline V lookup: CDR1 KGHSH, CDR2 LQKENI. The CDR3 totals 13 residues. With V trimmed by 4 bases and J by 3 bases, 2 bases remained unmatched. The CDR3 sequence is CASSHGTEETQYF. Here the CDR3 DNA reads TGTGCCAGCTCACATGGGACAGAAGAGACCCAGTACTTC. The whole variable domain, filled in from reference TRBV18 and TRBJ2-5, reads NAGVMQNPRHLVRRRGQEARLRCSPMKGHSHVYWYRQLPEEGLKFMVYLQKENIIDESGMPKERFSAEFPKEGPSILRIQQVVRGDSAAYFCASSHGTEETQYFGPGTRLLVL.

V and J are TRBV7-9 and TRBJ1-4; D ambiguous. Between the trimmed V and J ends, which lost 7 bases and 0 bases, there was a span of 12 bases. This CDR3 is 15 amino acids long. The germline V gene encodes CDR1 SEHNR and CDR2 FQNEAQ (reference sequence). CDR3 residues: CASTPMAATNEKLFF. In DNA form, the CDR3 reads TGTGCCAGCACCCCAATGGCAGCAACTAATGAAAAACTGTTTTTT.

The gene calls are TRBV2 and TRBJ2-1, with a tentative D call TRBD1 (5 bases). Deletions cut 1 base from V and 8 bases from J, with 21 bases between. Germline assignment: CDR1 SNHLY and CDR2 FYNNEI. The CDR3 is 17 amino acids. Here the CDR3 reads CASSEEKRGRVGYEQFF. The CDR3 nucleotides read TGTGCCAGCAGTGAAGAGAAGCGCGGCAGGGTCGGCTATGAGCAGTTCTTC.

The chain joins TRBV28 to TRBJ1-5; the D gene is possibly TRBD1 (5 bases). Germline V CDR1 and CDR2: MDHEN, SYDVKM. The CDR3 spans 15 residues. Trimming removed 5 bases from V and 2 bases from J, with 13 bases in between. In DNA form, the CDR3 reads TGTGCCAGCAGTCCTATGGGGGGGGGCAATCAGCCCCAGCATTTT. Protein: CASSPMGGGNQPQHF.

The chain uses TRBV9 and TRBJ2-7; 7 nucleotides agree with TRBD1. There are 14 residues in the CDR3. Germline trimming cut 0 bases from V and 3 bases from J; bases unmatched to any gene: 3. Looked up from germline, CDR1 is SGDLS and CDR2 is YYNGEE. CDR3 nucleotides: TGTGCCAGCAGCGTAGGGGACAGAGTCTACGAGCAGTACTTC. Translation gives CASSVGDRVYEQYF.

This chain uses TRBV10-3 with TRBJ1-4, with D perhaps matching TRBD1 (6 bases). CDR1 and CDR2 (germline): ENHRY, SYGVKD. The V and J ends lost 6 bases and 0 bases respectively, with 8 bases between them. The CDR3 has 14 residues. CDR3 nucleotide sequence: TGTGCCATCAGGGGGGGGCCAACTAATGAAAAACTGTTTTTT. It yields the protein CAIRGGPTNEKLFF.

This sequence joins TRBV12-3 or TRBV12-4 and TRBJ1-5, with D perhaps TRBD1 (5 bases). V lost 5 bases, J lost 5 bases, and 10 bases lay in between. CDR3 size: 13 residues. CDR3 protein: CASSQGVYQPQHF. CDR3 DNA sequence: TGTGCCAGCAGTCAAGGGGTTTATCAGCCCCAGCATTTT.

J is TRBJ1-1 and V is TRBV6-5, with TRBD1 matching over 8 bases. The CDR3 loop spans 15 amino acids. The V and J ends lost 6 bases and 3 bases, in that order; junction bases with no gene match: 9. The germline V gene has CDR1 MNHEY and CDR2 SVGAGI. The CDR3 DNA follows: TGTGCCAGCAGATTCGACAGGGGCGCCGACACTGAAGCTTTCTTT. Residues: CASRFDRGADTEAFF.

The CDR3 region has the DNA TGTGCCAGCTCTGGCGGGGGAACCCTTAGCCAAGAGACCCAGTACTTC. As protein: CASSGGGTLSQETQYF. This chain connects TRBV2 to TRBJ2-5; 7 positions agree with TRBD2. The germline V gene has CDR1 SNHLY and CDR2 FYNNEI. The CDR3 is 16 residues long. V was clipped by 8 bases and J by 1 base; unmatched bases: 13.

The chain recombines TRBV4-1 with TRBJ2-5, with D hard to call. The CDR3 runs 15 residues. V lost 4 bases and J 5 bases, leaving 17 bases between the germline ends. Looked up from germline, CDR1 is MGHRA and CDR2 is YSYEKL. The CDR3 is CASSRGEASWETQYF. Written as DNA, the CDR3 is TGCGCCAGCAGCCGAGGTGAGGCTTCGTGGGAGACCCAGTACTTC.

The DNA for the CDR3 is TGCAGCATCGGACAGGGAGGCCAGAGCACAGATACGCAGTATTTT. This sequence encodes CSIGQGGQSTDTQYF. The V and J genes are TRBV29-1 and TRBJ2-3, with TRBD1 identical over 8 bases. Germline values: CDR1 SQVTM, CDR2 ANQGSEA. With V trimmed by 8 bases and J by 0 bases, 10 bases remained unmatched. The CDR3 totals 15 residues.

The CDR3 spells CASSTRGFIGNTEAFF. Written as DNA, the CDR3 is TGTGCCAGCAGTACCAGGGGGTTCATTGGGAACACTGAAGCTTTCTTT. The chain has TRBV27 and TRBJ1-1; 7 bases are a match to TRBD1. Germline V CDR1 and CDR2: MNHEY, SMNVEV (reference sequence). The trim removed 5 bases at V and 1 base at J, leaving 10 bases unmatched. CDR3 size: 16 residues.

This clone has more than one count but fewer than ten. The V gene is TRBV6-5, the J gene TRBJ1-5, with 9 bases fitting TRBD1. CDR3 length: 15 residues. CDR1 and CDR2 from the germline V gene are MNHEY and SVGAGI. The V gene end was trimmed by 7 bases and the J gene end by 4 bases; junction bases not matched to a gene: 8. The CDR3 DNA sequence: TGTGCCAGCATTCTTCCCGGGACAGGGAATCAGCCCCAGCATTTT. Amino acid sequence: CASILPGTGNQPQHF.

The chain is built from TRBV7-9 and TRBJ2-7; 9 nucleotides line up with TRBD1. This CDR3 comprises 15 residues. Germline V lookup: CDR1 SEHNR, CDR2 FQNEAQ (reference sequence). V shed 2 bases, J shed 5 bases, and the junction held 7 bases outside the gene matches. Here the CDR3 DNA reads TGTGCCAGCAGCTTACTTGGGACAGGGATAAACGAGCAGTACTTC. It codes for CASSLLGTGINEQYF. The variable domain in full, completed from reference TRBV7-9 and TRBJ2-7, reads DTGVSQNPRHKITKRGQNVTFRCDPISEHNRLYWYRQTLGQGPEFLTYFQNEAQLEKSRLLSDRFSAERPKGSFSTLEIQRTEQGDSAMYLCASSLLGTGINEQYFGPGTRLTVT.

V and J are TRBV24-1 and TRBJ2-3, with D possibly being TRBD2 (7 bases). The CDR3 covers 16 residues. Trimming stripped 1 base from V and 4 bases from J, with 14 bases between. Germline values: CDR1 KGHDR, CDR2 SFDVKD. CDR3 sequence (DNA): TGTGCCACCAGTGATTTATCGGGGGGCGCCTCAGATACGCAGTATTTT. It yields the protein CATSDLSGGASDTQYF.

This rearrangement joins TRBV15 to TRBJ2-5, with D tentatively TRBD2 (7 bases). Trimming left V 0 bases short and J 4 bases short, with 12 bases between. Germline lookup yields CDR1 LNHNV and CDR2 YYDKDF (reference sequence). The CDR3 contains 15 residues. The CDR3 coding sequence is TGTGCCACCAGCAGAGAGGTCGGGGGGCTAGAGACCCAGTACTTC. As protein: CATSREVGGLETQYF.